This entry is about one TCR beta chain. In this sample, this clonotype turned up many times. Its antigen has not been determined. Base qualities are not recorded, but no much larger clone differs from it by a single base. Bone marrow was sampled from every patient at the time of active disease. Isolation of bone marrow mononuclear cells was performed by Ficoll-Hypaque density gradient centrifugation. To remove myeloma plasma cells, the cells were labeled with CD138 magnetic microbeads on a MACS separator, and CD138-negative cells were then collected by negative selection. Flow cytometry with CD138 antibodies on an Attune NxT was used to check how pure the isolated cells were. TRIzol reagent was used to extract total RNA, which was then quantified with a NanoDrop spectrophotometer. Paired RNA-seq and IR-seq were performed on the CD138-negative bone marrow sample of each patient. The germline V gene encodes CDR1 LNHDA and CDR2 SQIVND (reference sequence). There are 13 amino acids in the CDR3, from cysteine to phenylalanine inclusive. Only the CDR3 part of the read is kept: 39 bases, read in frame from the first base. Between the V and J ends, shortened by 9 bases and 2 bases respectively, the junction contains 13 bases.

This sample was included in a study of read filtering for tumor transcriptome and immune sequencing (dated by TCRdb to about 2020). General notes on the study: The cohort consisted of approximately 17 male and 14 female patients, with a mean age of 65.9 years and an age range of about 40 to 85. Under revised international staging, 8 patients fell into R-ISS I, 15 or so into R-ISS II and about 7 into R-ISS III. After DNase treatment, whole-transcriptome libraries were prepared using the TruSeq RNA Access Library Prep Kit. Per sample, about 4.05 to 11 million TCR-region mapped reads were obtained with IR-seq, compared with only about 80 to 1,400 with RNA-seq. The study compared TCR repertoires from targeted immune repertoire sequencing and bulk whole-transcriptome sequencing run on the same bone marrow samples. One of the main goals was to work out a read-filtering strategy for immune repertoire data, in particular whether clonotypes backed by only a single read should be removed.

Points the paper makes about the study in general: The sorted CD138-negative fraction was a mixed bone marrow immune population, not purified T cells. In IR-seq, 80% to 85% of clonotypes but approximately 3.6% of total reads were represented by single-read clonotypes, whereas in RNA-seq, approximately 70% of clonotypes and 40% to 55% of reads were represented by single-read clonotypes. The correlation between IR-seq and RNA-seq shared clonotype proportions was increased by removal of single-read clonotypes. Clonotypes were captured by IR-seq at much higher depth and more reliably than by RNA-seq, and smaller IR-seq throughput was sufficient for identification of most shared clonotypes.

Starting from roughly 440 ng RNA, TCR libraries were constructed with the Immunoverse kit using molecular barcoded adaptors that cover the alpha/delta and beta/gamma chains. TCR library preparation used the same RNA that was used for transcriptome sequencing. TCR libraries were sequenced on an Illumina HiSeq 4000 with 2 x 150 cycles. The study's own analysis went as follows. TCR reads were aligned to human V, D, J and C references and assembled into CDR3 clonotypes with MiXCR, including quality filtering and error correction. The tcR package in R was used to analyze clonotype counts and gene usage diversity. Raw mapping reads were checked after the RNA-seq reads had been mapped by STAR aligner version 2.5.3a onto the human GRCh37 genome. To test the effect of sequencing depth on detected clonotypes, IR-seq fastq files were randomly downsampled using Seqtk 1.3. TCRdb handled the public reads itself, with Q25 trimming in fastp and clone calling in MiXCR, and kept productive beta chains. CDR3 protein duplicates are merged, each entry listing the most common genes and DNA. The V and J calls reflect TCRdb's pipeline rather than the authors' work. Here the sample has 35,000 to 55,000 distinct CDR3 sequences; around 12% occur a single time. Clones ranked in the top ten supply about 14% of the sample.

Recombination linked TRBV19 to TRBJ1-2, with no confident D gene call. The clonotype comes from a donor aged 40 or older with multiple myeloma. Source material: a population of CD138-negative cells sorted from bone marrow. The sample's cell subset or site, from its label and the paper: bone marrow mononuclear cells depleted of CD138+ plasma/myeloma cells by negative magnetic selection. The CDR3 region: CASTQAVNYGYTF. At the DNA level, the sequence is TGTGCCAGCACCCAGGCTGTAAACTATGGCTACACCTTC.